This T cell receptor (beta chain) derives from a study of cytomegalovirus exposure and HLA in healthy donors. Study findings and constraints: Cytomegalovirus-associated TCR beta chains were listed, numbering 150 to 200. A subsequent analysis found that TCR clusters from the first cohort also tended to co-occur in the 120 or so validation repertoires, with approximately 94% of cluster scores above 0.

The CDR3 is made up of 18 amino acids. The V gene's germline CDR1 is SGDLS and CDR2 YYNGEE. Trimming cost V 4 bases and J 3 bases; bases outside gene matches: 17. With regard to this clone: Its cognate antigen is unknown.

The table came from immunoSEQ multiplex PCR; TCRdb's copy has only in-frame clones and leaves some out. The table shows 35,000 to 50,000 clones, with 93% occurring only once. Sequencing was performed on PBMCs. This TCR derives from a young woman in good health and CMV-seronegative. This rearrangement joins TRBV9 to TRBJ1-1; 8 bases match TRBD1. The CDR3 region is CASSPRTGQFGSHTEAFF. CDR3 bases: TGTGCCAGCAGCCCGCGGACAGGGCAGTTCGGGTCGCACACTGAAGCTTTCTTT.